The 4 T cell receptor beta chains below come from one sample, sequenced in a study of T-cell memory formation after mild COVID-19. TCRdb re-called the 5' RACE reads through MiXCR, storing one row per CDR3 protein. The table has 250,000 to 350,000 distinct CDR3 sequences, roughly a fifth seen once. Source material: PBMCs or a T cell subset sorted from them (not recorded which). These receptors all stem from a man aged 18 to 35 who had mild COVID-19 (a few samples of this study predate the infection). Cell type and time point are not known.

This clonotype came up many times. J is TRBJ2-5 and V is TRBV5-1, with 7 bases lining up with TRBD1. The CDR3 consists of 13 residues. Germline V lookup: CDR1 SGHRS, CDR2 YFSETQ. V gave up 4 bases and J gave up 4 bases; unmatched junction bases: 4. The DNA of the CDR3 is TGCGCCAGCAGCAGGGGGCGCGGAGAGACCCAGTACTTC. The encoded protein is CASSRGRGETQYF.

Only a few counts were recorded for this clonotype. The chain uses TRBV7-2 and TRBJ2-2, with D maybe TRBD2 (6 bases). CDR1 and CDR2 from the germline V gene are SGHTA and FQGNSA. V lost 8 bases and J lost 2, with 12 bases in between. This CDR3 is built from 14 residues. The CDR3 coding sequence is TGTGCCAGCGGGCGGGGCCTAAACACCGGGGAGCTGTTTTTT. Amino acids: CASGRGLNTGELFF.

CDR3: CASSLTGVTGELFF. DNA for the CDR3: TGTGCCAGCAGCTTAACAGGGGTCACCGGGGAGCTGTTTTTT. The rearrangement joins TRBV7-2 to TRBJ2-2; the match to TRBD1 covers 7 bases. CDR1 and CDR2 from the germline V gene are SGHTA and FQGNSA. The CDR3 sequence is 14 residues long. The J segment lost 4 bases and the V segment lost 2 bases, leaving 1 base of the junction unmatched.

CDR3 bases: TGTGCCAGCAGGAGGGACCTGGGGAACACCGGGGAGCTGTTTTTT. This sequence encodes CASRRDLGNTGELFF. This rearrangement joins TRBV7-9 to TRBJ2-2; D tentatively fits TRBD1 or TRBD2 (5 bases each). The length of the CDR3 is 15 residues. Germline V gene data show CDR1 as SEHNR and CDR2 as FQNEAQ (reference sequence). V gave up 6 bases and J gave up 1 base, with 12 bases separating them.